A selection of T cell receptor beta chains follows, all from one sample in a study of PD-1 blockade in classical Hodgkin lymphoma. The data were produced by immunoSEQ multiplex PCR, yet TCRdb's version contains in-frame clones alone and is incomplete. This table has approximately 61,000 clones, around 90% appearing once. The sequences come from peripheral blood mononuclear cells (PBMCs), collected before the fourth cycle of nivolumab. These TCRs come from a human donor with classical Hodgkin lymphoma. CDR3s include the opening cysteine and the closing phenylalanine or tryptophan. A D gene is named only where the DNA matches it firmly. Clone size is stated in some rows and not others, as once, few, many or a class when expanded.

size,D,J,V,CDR3,DNA
few,TRBD2,TRBJ2-6,TRBV5-1,CASSASGSGANVLTF,TGCGCCAGCAGCGCTAGCGGCTCTGGGGCCAACGTCCTGACTTTC
NA,NA,TRBJ2-3,TRBV15,CATSRVVGGGSDTQYF,TGTGCCACCAGCAGAGTAGTCGGTGGGGGCTCGGATACGCAGTATTTT
NA,TRBD1,TRBJ1-6,TRBV9,CASSVVGTGGSPLHF,TGTGCCAGCAGCGTAGTTGGGACAGGGGGTTCACCCCTCCACTTT
NA,NA,TRBJ2-7,TRBV30,CAFSLESYEQYF,TGTGCCTTTTCTCTCGAGTCTTACGAGCAGTACTTC
NA,NA,TRBJ2-7,TRBV6-1,CASSDGNHYEQYF,TGTGCCAGCAGTGACGGCAACCACTACGAGCAGTACTTC
NA,NA,TRBJ2-7,TRBV7-9,CASSITTGTEQYF,TGTGCCAGCAGTATTACCACCGGGACCGAACAGTACTTC
NA,TRBD1,TRBJ2-7,TRBV29-1,CSVRVGQIYEQYF,TGCAGCGTCCGAGTGGGACAGATCTACGAGCAGTACTTC
NA,TRBD1,TRBJ2-1,TRBV9,CASSPWTGGAGAYNEQFF,TGTGCCAGCAGCCCCTGGACAGGGGGCGCAGGGGCCTACAATGAGCAGTTCTTC
NA,NA,TRBJ2-3,TRBV5-1,CASSLAGDTQYF,TGCGCCAGCAGCCTTGCGGGGGATACGCAGTATTTT
once,TRBD1,TRBJ1-5,TRBV11-2,CASSNTGQGRDQPQHF,TGTGCCAGCAGCAATACGGGACAGGGTAGGGATCAGCCCCAGCATTTT
NA,TRBD1,TRBJ2-7,TRBV28,CASRPATGGAAYEQYF,TGTGCCAGCAGGCCCGCGACAGGGGGGGCGGCCTACGAGCAGTACTTC
NA,NA,TRBJ1-2,TRBV6-6,CASRSQDRPRNHTF,TGTGCCAGCAGATCTCAAGACAGGCCACGGAATCACACCTTC
NA,TRBD1,TRBJ1-2,TRBV6-6,CASSYTGTVIYGYTF,TGTGCCAGCAGTTACACCGGGACAGTCATCTATGGCTACACCTTC
NA,NA,TRBJ2-7,TRBV28,CASSSSGAPSSYEQYF,TGTGCCAGCAGTTCCTCAGGGGCGCCGAGCTCCTACGAGCAGTACTTC
NA,TRBD1,TRBJ2-1,TRBV5-1,CASSLGQGRTDEQFF,TGCGCCAGCAGCTTAGGACAGGGTCGTACGGATGAGCAGTTCTTC
once,TRBD1,TRBJ1-1,TRBV5-1,CASSLGGQRNTEAFF,TGCGCCAGCAGCTTGGGGGGACAGCGGAACACTGAAGCTTTCTTT
NA,NA,TRBJ2-3,TRBV18,CASSPGGTDTQYF,TGTGCCAGCTCACCGGGGGGTACAGATACGCAGTATTTT
NA,TRBD1,TRBJ1-2,TRBV6-6,CASSLPGQNYGYTF,TGTGCCAGCAGTCTACCGGGACAGAACTATGGCTACACCTTC
NA,NA,TRBJ2-3,TRBV10-3,CAITKGDTQYF,TGTGCCATCACAAAAGGAGATACGCAGTATTTT
once,NA,TRBJ1-6,TRBV5-1,CASSHGSRDSPLHF,TGCGCCAGCAGCCACGGGTCACGGGATTCACCCCTCCACTTT
NA,NA,TRBJ1-4,TRBV5-1,CASSLVGETNEKLFF,TGCGCCAGCAGCTTGGTAGGGGAGACTAATGAAAAACTGTTTTTT
NA,NA,TRBJ1-5,TRBV30,CAAGDWNQPQHF,TGTGCGGCAGGGGATTGGAATCAGCCCCAGCATTTT
few,NA,TRBJ2-2,TRBV9,CASSFPGGGPKTGELFF,TGTGCCAGCAGCTTCCCCGGTGGGGGGCCTAAAACCGGGGAGCTGTTTTTT
NA,NA,TRBJ2-7,TRBV7-8,CASSVRDQLYEQYF,TGTGCCAGCAGCGTCCGGGACCAACTATACGAGCAGTACTTC
NA,NA,TRBJ2-7,TRBV5-1,CASMPAPQQVYSYEQYF,TGCGCCAGCATGCCCGCACCCCAACAGGTCTACTCCTACGAGCAGTACTTC
NA,NA,TRBJ2-2,TRBV19,CASSWGANTGELFF,TGTGCCAGTAGTTGGGGGGCGAACACCGGGGAGCTGTTTTTT
once,NA,TRBJ1-5,TRBV4-1,CASSQDGQGLQPQHF,TGCGCCAGCAGCCAAGATGGGCAGGGGTTGCAGCCCCAGCATTTT
NA,TRBD2,TRBJ2-3,TRBV5-6,CASSSRTSGITDTQYF,TGTGCCAGCAGCTCTCGGACTAGCGGAATCACAGATACGCAGTATTTT
NA,TRBD1,TRBJ2-2,TRBV5-1,CASSLGQGTGELFF,TGCGCCAGCAGCTTGGGACAGGGAACCGGGGAGCTGTTTTTT
NA,TRBD2,TRBJ2-5,TRBV5-8,CASSLAWIGEGETQYF,TGTGCCAGCAGCTTGGCTTGGATAGGGGAGGGAGAGACCCAGTACTTC
NA,TRBD1,TRBJ1-5,TRBV7-8,CASSLGVGQGGMGNQPQHF,TGTGCCAGCAGCTTAGGGGTGGGACAGGGGGGTATGGGCAATCAGCCCCAGCATTTT
NA,NA,TRBJ1-5,TRBV5-1,CASSNTEGGQPQHF,TGCGCCAGCAGTAATACAGAGGGAGGACAGCCCCAGCATTTT
NA,NA,TRBJ1-5,TRBV28,CASSLPGQGNQPQHF,TGTGCCAGCAGTTTACCCGGGCAGGGTAATCAGCCCCAGCATTTT
NA,TRBD1,TRBJ1-1,TRBV5-1,CASSSTGGPYEAFF,TGCGCCAGCAGCTCGACAGGGGGCCCCTATGAAGCTTTCTTT
NA,NA,TRBJ1-1,TRBV5-1,CASSPEGSNTEAFF,TGCGCCAGCTCCCCCGAAGGGTCGAACACTGAAGCTTTCTTT
NA,NA,TRBJ2-3,TRBV27,CASSLQRVGGAQYF,TGTGCCAGCAGTTTACAGCGGGTTGGTGGCGCGCAGTATTTT
NA,NA,TRBJ2-3,TRBV5-1,CASSLGVMDTQYF,TGCGCCAGCAGCTTGGGGGTGATGGATACGCAGTATTTT
NA,NA,TRBJ1-5,TRBV19,CASSILQGGNQPQHF,TGTGCCAGTAGTATATTACAGGGAGGCAATCAGCCCCAGCATTTT
NA,TRBD2,TRBJ2-3,TRBV5-1,CASSPGAGLAGADTQYF,TGCGCCAGCAGCCCCGGCGCCGGACTAGCGGGGGCAGATACGCAGTATTTT
NA,TRBD1,TRBJ1-1,TRBV6-5,CASNIRDSNTEAFF,TGTGCCAGCAATATCCGGGACAGTAACACTGAAGCTTTCTTT
NA,NA,TRBJ1-1,TRBV28,CASSPGWPTEAFF,TGTGCCAGCAGTCCAGGGTGGCCAACTGAAGCTTTCTTT
NA,NA,TRBJ2-7,TRBV10-2,CASSGARDPYEQYF,TGCGCCAGCAGTGGAGCCCGCGATCCCTACGAGCAGTACTTC
NA,NA,TRBJ2-6,TRBV6-5,CASSYSRGSGANVLTF,TGTGCCAGCAGTTACTCCCGGGGGTCCGGGGCCAACGTCCTGACTTTC
NA,NA,TRBJ2-3,TRBV28,CASSPAEGVSSRADTQYF,TGTGCCAGCAGTCCGGCTGAGGGTGTTAGTTCCAGGGCGGATACGCAGTATTTT
NA,NA,TRBJ1-3,TRBV25-1,CASSEYRAASGNTIYF,TGTGCCAGCAGTGAATATCGGGCAGCTTCTGGAAACACCATATATTTT